These 21 T cell receptor beta chains came from one sample sequenced in a study of identical twins. In TCRdb, the 5' RACE reads were re-called with MiXCR into one record per CDR3 protein. The profile shows fewer than 450,000 distinct CDR3 sequences, 9% to 10% of them singletons. Sequenced: naive T cells sorted from blood. These receptors were obtained from a woman between 45 and 65 years old in good health.

This clonotype was seen more than once but under ten times. V is TRBV29-1 and J is TRBJ2-7; D gene uncertain. The germline CDR1 and CDR2 sequences are SQVTM and ANQGSEA. The CDR3 runs to 11 residues. V lost 1 base and J lost 1, with 2 bases in between. The chain's CDR3 is CSVEVSYEQYF. The CDR3 DNA sequence: TGCAGCGTTGAAGTATCCTACGAGCAGTACTTC.

This clonotype occurred many times. V is TRBV12-3 or TRBV12-4 and J is TRBJ2-3, with TRBD1 matching over 9 bases. CDR3 length: 17 amino acids. V dropped 5 bases and J dropped 1; count of bases not matched to a gene: 10. CDR3 residues: CASSRGQGLAGTDTQYF. The CDR3, as DNA: TGTGCCAGCAGTAGGGGACAGGGTTTGGCGGGCACAGATACGCAGTATTTT.

DNA of the CDR3: TGTGCCAGCAGCTCCGAACCTGGGGCCGAGCAGTACTTC. Protein product: CASSSEPGAEQYF. The rearrangement joins TRBV5-5 to TRBJ2-7; the D gene is possibly TRBD1 (5 bases). Germline V CDR1 and CDR2: SGHKS, YYEKEE (reference sequence). The CDR3 loop spans 13 amino acids. V lost 3 bases, J lost 6 bases, and 13 bases lay in between. Drawing the rest from reference TRBV5-5 and TRBJ2-7, the complete variable domain is DAGVTQSPTHLIKTRGQQVTLRCSPISGHKSVSWYQQVLGQGPQFIFQYYEKEERGRGNFPDRFSARQFPNYSSELNVNALLLGDSALYLCASSSEPGAEQYFGPGTRLTVT.

This clonotype was detected only a few times. The CDR3 spells CASSVVAGGPGETQYF. CDR3 nucleotide sequence: TGTGCCAGCAGCGTAGTAGCGGGAGGGCCTGGAGAGACCCAGTACTTC. The rearrangement uses TRBV9 and TRBJ2-5; 11 nucleotides align to TRBD2. Germline CDR1 reads SGDLS; CDR2 reads YYNGEE. V lost 0 bases to trimming and J lost 4 bases; unmatched junction nucleotides: 5. The CDR3 is 16 residues long.

The V and J genes are TRBV18 and TRBJ2-1; D possibly corresponds to TRBD2 (6 bases). The CDR3 is 15 residues long. V gave up 1 base and J gave up 7 bases, with 14 bases separating them. The germline V gene encodes CDR1 KGHSH and CDR2 LQKENI. DNA for the CDR3: TGTGCCAGCTCACCACTTTCGGGAGTTGAAAATGAGCAGTTCTTC. The encoded protein is CASSPLSGVENEQFF.

J is TRBJ1-2 and V is TRBV5-1, with D uncertain. Per the germline V gene, CDR1 is SGHRS and CDR2 is YFSETQ. The length of the CDR3 is 13 residues. Trimming pared 0 bases from V and 2 bases from J, leaving 5 bases between. In nucleotides, the CDR3 is TGCGCCAGCAGCTTGGTACAGAACTATGGCTACACCTTC. Translated, it gives CASSLVQNYGYTF.

This clonotype was counted only a few times. V gene TRBV11-3 combines with J gene TRBJ2-5; D call uncertain. V gave up 5 bases and J gave up 4 bases, with 14 bases separating them. Germline loops: CDR1 SGHNT, CDR2 YENEEA. The CDR3 covers 14 residues. The CDR3: CASSKMENGETQYF. The CDR3 nucleotides are TGTGCCAGCAGCAAAATGGAAAATGGAGAGACCCAGTACTTC.

This CDR3 reads CASSLVGQGEYGYTF. CDR3 nucleotide sequence: TGCGCCAGCAGCTTGGTCGGGCAGGGGGAATATGGCTACACCTTC. The chain links TRBV5-1 to TRBJ1-2; 7 bases are a match to TRBD1. This CDR3 region has 15 residues. CDR1 is SGHRS, CDR2 YFSETQ, per germline. Unmatched junction bases numbered 7, after V lost 0 bases and J lost 5 bases.

This clonotype was observed a single time. The chain links TRBV30 to TRBJ2-2; D is undetermined. Trimming removed 1 base from V and 6 bases from J, with 6 bases in between. The CDR3 length is 12 residues. Germline values: CDR1 GTSNPN, CDR2 SVGIG (reference sequence). Here the CDR3 DNA reads TGTGCCTGGAGTGGTTCGTCCGGGGAGCTGTTTTTT. This translates into CAWSGSSGELFF.

A few counts support this clonotype. The chain links TRBV2 to TRBJ2-2, with 7 bases fitting TRBD1. V shed 6 bases and J 7 bases; nucleotides not matched to a gene: 8. The CDR3 length is 14 residues. Germline V gives CDR1 SNHLY, CDR2 FYNNEI. The CDR3 DNA is TGTGCCAGCAGGCCGACAGGGTTGGTCGGGGAGCTGTTTTTT. It yields the protein CASRPTGLVGELFF.

This clonotype showed up many times. This chain joins TRBV11-2 and TRBJ1-1; weak D call: TRBD1 (6 bases). The V end lost 5 bases, the J end lost 7 bases, and 20 bases lay between the germline ends. The CDR3 runs to 15 residues. The V gene's germline CDR1 is SGHAT and CDR2 FQNNGV. Here the CDR3 DNA reads TGTGCCAGCAGCGAAACAGGGCTAGGGGTATTTGAAGCTTTCTTT. This encodes CASSETGLGVFEAFF. Looking up the rest from reference TRBV11-2 and TRBJ1-1 gives the full variable domain: EAGVAQSPRYKIIEKRQSVAFWCNPISGHATLYWYQQILGQGPKLLIQFQNNGVVDDSQLPKDRFSAERLKGVDSTLKIQPAKLEDSAVYLCASSETGLGVFEAFFGQGTRLTVV.

The chain combines TRBV20-1 with TRBJ2-7; D unclear. The CDR3 consists of 12 residues. Germline V lookup: CDR1 DFQATT, CDR2 SNEGSKA (reference sequence). V lost 4 bases to trimming and J lost 4 bases, with 11 bases between them. DNA of the CDR3: TGCAGTGCTAAACCGAGCGCGTACGAGCAGTACTTC. Translation: CSAKPSAYEQYF.

This chain joins TRBV13 and TRBJ2-7, with no clear D. The CDR3 contains 17 residues. Trimming removed 1 base at V and 0 bases at J, with 16 bases between. The germline CDR1 and CDR2 sequences are PRHDT and FYEKMQ (reference sequence). CDR3 nucleotide sequence: TGTGCCAGCAGCTTAGTTATCCCCCTCCCCGTCTCCTACGAGCAGTACGTC. Amino acids: CASSLVIPLPVSYEQYV.

V gene TRBV7-6 combines with J gene TRBJ2-3; D remains ambiguous. The germline CDR1 and CDR2 sequences are SGHVS and FNYEAQ. V shed 1 base and J shed 2 bases, with 7 bases lying between them. The CDR3 is 14 amino acids. The CDR3 coding sequence is TGTGCCAGCAGCTTAGGGCGGTTCACAGATACGCAGTATTTT. Protein product: CASSLGRFTDTQYF.

This rearrangement joins TRBV24-1 to TRBJ2-6; D unclear. V lost 0 bases and J lost 2, with 4 bases in between. The CDR3 sequence is 15 residues long. The germline V gene has CDR1 KGHDR and CDR2 SFDVKD. This CDR3 reads CATSDLGAGANVLTF. DNA of the CDR3: TGTGCCACCAGTGATTTGGGGGCTGGGGCCAACGTCCTGACTTTC.

This clonotype was observed a handful of times. V gene TRBV20-1 combines with J gene TRBJ2-7; maybe TRBD2 (5 bases). V lost 1 base to trimming and J lost 4 bases, with 8 bases between them. The germline gives CDR1 DFQATT, CDR2 SNEGSKA (reference sequence). The CDR3 is made up of 12 amino acids. The CDR3: CSARGETYEQYV. The CDR3 DNA is TGCAGTGCTAGAGGGGAGACTTACGAGCAGTACGTC.

The table lists this clonotype with many counts. The chain recombines TRBV4-1 with TRBJ1-1; 8 bases are a match to TRBD1. This CDR3 region has 15 residues. CDR1 is MGHRA and CDR2 is YSYEKL in the germline V gene. V gave up 4 bases and J gave up 3 bases; unmatched junction bases: 7. CDR3 loop: CASSPTGVFDTEAFF. CDR3 nucleotides: TGCGCCAGCAGCCCGACAGGGGTATTTGACACTGAAGCTTTCTTT.

This chain uses TRBV15 with TRBJ1-1; the D is unclear. V gave up 0 bases and J gave up 5 bases, with 13 bases separating them. The length of the CDR3 is 15 residues. The germline gives CDR1 LNHNV, CDR2 YYDKDF (reference sequence). The CDR3 DNA reads TGTGCCACCAGCAGAGACCAAGGGAAGAATACTGAAGCTTTCTTT. Translated: CATSRDQGKNTEAFF.

This clonotype was detected ten times or more. The chain employs TRBV14 and TRBJ2-3; TRBD1 or TRBD2 may be the D gene (6 bases each). With 4 bases removed from V and 7 bases from J, the gap between germline ends came to 12 bases. CDR3 length: 13 amino acids. Germline values: CDR1 SGHDN, CDR2 FVKESK. CDR3 amino acids: CASSLRGGNTQYF. CDR3 DNA: TGTGCCAGCAGCCTAAGAGGGGGGAATACGCAGTATTTT.

This clonotype was observed at least ten times. The J gene is TRBJ2-1, the V gene TRBV12-3 or TRBV12-4; D is unclear. The ends were cut back, 1 base at V and 7 bases at J, with 11 bases in the middle. The CDR3 consists of 14 residues. The CDR3 here is CASSLGVGGNEQFF. CDR3 sequence (DNA): TGTGCCAGCAGTTTAGGGGTAGGTGGGAATGAGCAGTTCTTC.

This clonotype was observed many times. This chain connects TRBV5-1 to TRBJ2-5; TRBD1 matches at 7 bases. Looked up from germline, CDR1 is SGHRS and CDR2 is YFSETQ. After removal of 0 bases from V and 3 bases from J, the junction contained 5 bases not matched to a gene. CDR3 length equals 15 residues. The chain's CDR3 is CASSLAGTEKETQYF. The CDR3 region has the DNA TGCGCCAGCAGCTTGGCCGGGACAGAAAAAGAGACCCAGTACTTC.